This section outlines one TCR beta chain sequence together with its context. What it recognizes is unknown. Survey-level immunoSEQ v3.0 assays were run. The repertoire was sequenced with immunoSEQ multiplex PCR; TCRdb's copy has only in-frame clones and lacks some. The sample has about 28,000 clones; approximately 88% are singletons. These data come from a study of long-term antiretroviral therapy in people with HIV. CDR1 and CDR2 from the germline V gene are MGHDK and SYGVNS. V trimming: 2 bases; J trimming: 1 base; junction bases outside the gene matches: 2. The CDR3 sequence is 15 residues long. Study results and caveats: Blood in the study was drawn between 2004 and 2017, possibly under older ART regimens, which may be less effective than current ones. Within the repertoire, clones expanded before ART were dominant at all time points.

The sample here was unsorted PBMCs, taken 2.8 years after starting antiretroviral therapy. The chain couples TRBV25-1 to TRBJ2-3; 8 nucleotides agree with TRBD2. The receptor comes from a man younger than 40 with HIV. CDR3 nucleotide sequence: TGTGCCAGCAGTGAAAGGCGGGGGGGCACAGATACGCAGTATTTT. This sequence encodes CASSERRGGTDTQYF. Based on the CDR3 plus reference TRBV25-1 and TRBJ2-3, the full variable domain is EADIYQTPRYLVIGTGKKITLECSQTMGHDKMYWYQQDPGMELHLIHYSYGVNSTEKGDLSSESTVSRIRTEHFPLTLESARPSHTSQYLCASSERRGGTDTQYFGPGTRLTVL.